This T cell receptor beta chain derives from a study of T cells in Graves' hyperthyroidism and ophthalmopathy. The CDR3 spans 16 residues. Trimming cost V 0 bases and J 0 bases, with 8 bases left between them. Germline-derived CDR1 and CDR2 are KGHSH and LQKENI. The source material, RNA transcripts, was used to amplify TCR beta CDR3 regions. HTBI primers were used for first-round RT-PCR of the TCR CDR3. TCRdb independently ran MiXCR on the multiplex PCR reads; one entry per CDR3 protein. The sample records 450,000 to 700,000 distinct CDR3 sequences, 46% being singletons. This clonotype was observed once.

Sequencing was done on a sample of peripheral blood or thyroid tissue (not recorded which). The chain employs TRBV18 and TRBJ1-4; no firm D call. The sequence derives from an adult woman with Graves' disease, either hyperthyroidism or ophthalmopathy (not recorded which). The CDR3, as DNA: TGTGCCAGCTCACCACCGGGCGTTTCAACTAATGAAAAACTGTTTTTT. Amino acid sequence: CASSPPGVSTNEKLFF.